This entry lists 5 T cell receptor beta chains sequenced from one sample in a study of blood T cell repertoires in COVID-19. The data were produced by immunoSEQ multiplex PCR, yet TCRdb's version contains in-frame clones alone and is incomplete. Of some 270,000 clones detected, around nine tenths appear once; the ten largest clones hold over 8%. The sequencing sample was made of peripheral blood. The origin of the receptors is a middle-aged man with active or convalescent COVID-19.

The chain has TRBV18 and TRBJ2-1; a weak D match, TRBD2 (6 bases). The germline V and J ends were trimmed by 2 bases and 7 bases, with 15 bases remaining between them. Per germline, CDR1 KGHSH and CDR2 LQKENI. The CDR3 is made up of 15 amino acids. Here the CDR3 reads CASSPVPGDGNEQFF. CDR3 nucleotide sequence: TGTGCCAGCTCACCAGTCCCGGGAGATGGGAATGAGCAGTTCTTC.

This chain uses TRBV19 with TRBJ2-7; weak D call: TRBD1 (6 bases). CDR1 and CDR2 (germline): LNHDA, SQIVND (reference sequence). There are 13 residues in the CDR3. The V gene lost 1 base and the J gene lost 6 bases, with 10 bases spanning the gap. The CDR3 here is CASSIGQGSEQYF. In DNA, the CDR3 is TGTGCCAGTAGTATAGGGCAGGGGAGCGAGCAGTACTTC.

The CDR3 here is CASSEIGQGDYGYTF. Written as DNA, the CDR3 is TGTGCCAGCAGTGAAATCGGACAGGGAGACTATGGCTACACCTTC. The chain employs TRBV25-1 and TRBJ1-2; 8 nucleotides align to TRBD1. CDR3 length equals 15 residues. Germline V lookup: CDR1 MGHDK, CDR2 SYGVNS. After removal of 2 bases from V and 3 bases from J, the junction contained 5 bases not matched to a gene.

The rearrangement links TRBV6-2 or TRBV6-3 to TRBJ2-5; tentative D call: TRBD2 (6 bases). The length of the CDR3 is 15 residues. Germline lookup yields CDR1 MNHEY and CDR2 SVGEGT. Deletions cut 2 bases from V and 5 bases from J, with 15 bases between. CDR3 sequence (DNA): TGTGCCAGCAGTTACCATGCGGGGCTGGATGAGACCCAGTACTTC. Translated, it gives CASSYHAGLDETQYF.

CDR3 DNA: TGTGCCAGCAGCCTGATTACTAGCTTCTACCAAGAGACCCAGTACTTC. It encodes CASSLITSFYQETQYF. The rearrangement uses TRBV7-9 and TRBJ2-5; D possibly corresponds to TRBD2 (6 bases). The CDR3 extends over 16 amino acids. Germline V gene sequence: CDR1 SEHNR, CDR2 FQNEAQ (reference sequence). Trimming stripped 5 bases from V and 0 bases from J, with 16 bases between.